These 15 T cell receptor beta chains came from one sample sequenced in a study of memory CD4+ T cells and cytomegalovirus serostatus (dated by TCRdb to about 2019). The library was produced with the immunoSEQ multiplex PCR assay. In TCRdb, the immuneACCESS table is reduced to in-frame sequences with V and J assigned. These tables do not hold every clone; where another copy was compared, an unresolved V gene accounts for under half, and the others remain unexplained. A total of roughly 67,000 clones appear in this sample, about 78% of them only once. The ten largest account for under 6% of the sample. Single viable CD3+CD4+CD8-CD45RO+ cells were sorted as memory CD4+ T cells on a FACSAria II. The specimen sequenced was memory CD4+ T cells from blood. Every receptor here comes from an adult in good health and CMV-seropositive.

This rearrangement joins TRBV5-4 to TRBJ2-5, with 7 bases aligning to TRBD1. CDR1 and CDR2 from the germline V gene are SGHNT and YYREEE (reference sequence). This CDR3 is 14 amino acids long. V was pared by 4 bases and J by 1 base, with 4 bases of the junction left unmatched. This chain's CDR3 is CASSPGTAQETQYF. The CDR3 coding sequence is TGTGCCAGCAGCCCGGGGACAGCCCAAGAGACCCAGTACTTC.

About this clone: One end of the junction is discordant with germline, which a read error may explain. The rearrangement uses TRBV29-1 and TRBJ1-1; D unresolved. Germline values: CDR1 SQVTM, CDR2 ANQGSEA. The CDR3 runs to 10 residues. CDR3 loop: CSVGRTQIIF. The CDR3 DNA sequence: TGCAGCGTTGGCAGGACCCAGATAATTTTT.

This clone appeared a few times. The rearrangement joins TRBV9 to TRBJ2-1; 8 bases agree with TRBD1. J was trimmed by 3 bases and V by 3 bases; bases with no gene match: 8. Per the germline V gene, CDR1 is SGDLS and CDR2 is YYNGEE. This CDR3 region has 16 residues. CDR3 loop: CASSARQGAGYNEQFF. CDR3 coding DNA: TGTGCCAGCAGCGCCAGGCAGGGGGCGGGCTACAATGAGCAGTTCTTC.

This clone has more than one count but fewer than ten. The rearrangement uses TRBV29-1 and TRBJ1-1; a possible D gene is TRBD1 (5 bases). CDR3 length: 11 amino acids. CDR1 and CDR2 (germline): SQVTM, ANQGSEA. The V gene lost 7 bases and the J gene lost 1 base, with 7 bases spanning the gap. CDR3 sequence reads: CSARGNTEAFF. The CDR3 bases are TGCAGCGCGAGGGGGAACACTGAAGCTTTCTTT.

The V gene is TRBV2, the J gene TRBJ2-1; D may be TRBD1 (6 bases). Trimming pared 8 bases from V and 0 bases from J, leaving 11 bases between. From germline, CDR1 is SNHLY and CDR2 FYNNEI. The CDR3 length is 14 residues. In DNA, the CDR3 is TGTGCCAGCGCCAACAGGGACTCCTACAATGAGCAGTTCTTC. Protein sequence: CASANRDSYNEQFF.

The J gene is TRBJ1-1, the V gene TRBV7-2; the D is unclear. This CDR3 contains 16 residues. V lost 3 bases and J 3 bases, leaving 17 bases between the germline ends. Germline CDR1 and CDR2: SGHTA and FQGNSA. CDR3 nucleotide sequence: TGTGCCAGCAGCTTCTCCCAGCTCCGGAAGGACACTGAAGCTTTCTTT. Amino acid sequence: CASSFSQLRKDTEAFF.

This chain links TRBV4-2 with TRBJ2-2; D may be TRBD2 (5 bases). From germline, CDR1 is LGHNA and CDR2 YNFKEQ. The CDR3 extends over 16 amino acids. Trimming cost V 0 bases and J 5 bases, with 13 bases left between them. Here the CDR3 reads CASSQDLGSWTGELFF. The CDR3 region has the DNA TGTGCCAGCAGCCAAGATCTGGGGAGCTGGACCGGGGAGCTGTTTTTT.

The J gene is TRBJ2-7, the V gene TRBV6-5, with TRBD2 matching 9 bases. The CDR3 has 13 residues. Germline CDR1 reads MNHEY; CDR2 reads SVGAGI. Trimming took 4 bases from V and 4 from J; bases not matched to a gene: 2. The CDR3 nucleotides are TGTGCCAGCAGTTCTGCGGGAGGGTACGAGCAGTACTTC. Amino acid sequence: CASSSAGGYEQYF.

This clone appeared a few times. The chain couples TRBV2 to TRBJ2-7; 7 bases are a match to TRBD1. From germline, CDR1 is SNHLY and CDR2 FYNNEI. The CDR3 runs to 14 residues. The V segment lost 3 bases and the J segment 4 bases; nucleotides outside the gene matches: 6. In DNA, the CDR3 is TGTGCCAGCAGTGATAAGGGGGCGAAGTACGAGCAGTACTTC. It specifies CASSDKGAKYEQYF.

A note on this clone: This sample also contains other DNA sequences that code for the same CDR3. The chain carries TRBV28 and TRBJ2-7; D unclear. V was clipped by 4 bases and J by 0 bases, with 7 bases between them. The CDR3 is made up of 13 amino acids. Germline loops: CDR1 MDHEN, CDR2 SYDVKM. The CDR3 spells CASSSQNSYEQYF. In DNA form, the CDR3 reads TGTGCCAGCAGTTCGCAGAACTCCTACGAGCAGTACTTC.

The chain recombines TRBV5-1 with TRBJ1-1, with D uncertain. V was cut by 2 bases and J by 1 base, with 9 bases left in between. Germline V CDR1 and CDR2: SGHRS, YFSETQ. The CDR3 consists of 14 residues. The CDR3 DNA reads as TGCGCCAGCAGCTTCCAGACGGGGAACACTGAAGCTTTCTTT. Protein: CASSFQTGNTEAFF.

This clone was seen a single time. This rearrangement joins TRBV28 to TRBJ2-7, with 8 bases that match TRBD1. This CDR3 has 15 residues. Trimming took 6 bases from V and 3 from J; bases not matched to a gene: 10. The germline gives CDR1 MDHEN, CDR2 SYDVKM. CDR3 nucleotides: TGTGCCAGCAGGGGGACAGGCAGGTTCGGCTACGAGCAGTACTTC. Translated: CASRGTGRFGYEQYF.

This sequence joins TRBV27 and TRBJ1-2, with TRBD1 identical over 8 bases. The CDR3 has 16 amino acids. Per germline, CDR1 MNHEY and CDR2 SMNVEV (reference sequence). V shed 3 bases and J 4 bases; nucleotides not matched to a gene: 10. DNA of the CDR3: TGTGCCAGCAGTTTGGTGGGGTCAGGGGGCAGCTATGGCTACACCTTC. Its translation: CASSLVGSGGSYGYTF.

There are a few counts of this clone. The CDR3 region is CSLGSLADTQYF. Written as DNA, the CDR3 is TGCAGCCTCGGGAGTCTGGCAGATACGCAGTATTTT. The chain is built from TRBV29-1 and TRBJ2-3; TRBD2 is a possible D gene (6 bases). This CDR3 is 12 amino acids long. Trimming stripped 8 bases from V and 4 bases from J, with 13 bases between. The V gene's germline CDR1 is SQVTM and CDR2 ANQGSEA.

V is TRBV4-2 and J is TRBJ2-7, with no clear D. The CDR3 sequence is 15 residues long. The germline CDR1 and CDR2 sequences are LGHNA and YNFKEQ. Trimming took 0 bases from V and 2 from J, leaving 11 bases between them. For the CDR3, the DNA is TGTGCCAGCAGCCAAGATTCGGCTACCACCTACGAGCAGTACTTC. It encodes CASSQDSATTYEQYF.